Each of the 20 T cell receptor beta chains below was sequenced from the same sample in a study of T cell clonality in common variable immunodeficiency. These receptors' antigens are unknown. Data came from immunoSEQ multiplex PCR; TCRdb stores just in-frame clones and leaves some out. There are about 26,000 clones in the sample, none observed a single time. Overall study findings and caveats: In common variable immunodeficiency, TCR beta chains reportedly carried fewer deletions and N-nucleotide insertions.

The sequenced sample was peripheral blood mononuclear cells. These receptors were collected from a human donor with common variable immunodeficiency.

To note about this clone: The read falls 3 residues short of the CDR3 end, and the missing part is taken from the germline J gene. The V call is TRBV18, the J call TRBJ1-6, with 7 bases matching TRBD1. The CDR3 has 18 amino acids. Trimming took 4 bases from V and 1 from J; bases not matched to a gene: 10. The germline CDR1 and CDR2 sequences are KGHSH and LQKENI. Here the CDR3 reads CASSRYRTGESYNSPLHF. The covered CDR3 bases are TGTGCCAGCTCACGCTACCGGACAGGTGAATCCTATAATTCACCC.

This clone was detected many times. Coverage ceases 3 residues before the CDR3 finishes, and the germline J gene fills in the end. The rearrangement uses TRBV20-1 and TRBJ2-3; D is undetermined. V was cut by 1 base and J by 0 bases, with 14 bases left in between. Germline-derived CDR1 and CDR2 are DFQATT and SNEGSKA (reference sequence). The CDR3 consists of 16 residues. The covered CDR3 bases are TGCAGTGCTAGAGGAAGGGCCGAACTTAGCACAGATACG. This translates into CSARGRAELSTDT. The whole CDR3 sequence is CSARGRAELSTDTQYF.

This clone appeared a few times. Sequence at one end of the junction differs from germline and may be a read error. The observed sequence ends 3 residues before the CDR3 terminus, with the missing tail filled in from the germline J gene. This chain uses TRBV19 with TRBJ1-5, with D unclear. The CDR3 contains 15 residues. Per germline, CDR1 LNHDA and CDR2 SQIVND (reference sequence). CDR3 DNA (partial): TGTGCCAGTAGTATTGCTGATTATAGCAAGCAGCCC. This codes for CASSIADYSKQP. The whole CDR3 reads CASSIADYSKQPQHF.

On this clone itself: The DNA ends 3 residues before the CDR3 does, and the rest of the CDR3 is filled in from the germline J gene. The genes are TRBV19 and TRBJ1-5; D is perhaps TRBD1 (6 bases). Trimming shortened V by 3 bases and J by 4 bases, and 19 bases separated the two germline ends. This CDR3 spans 17 amino acids. Germline V gives CDR1 LNHDA, CDR2 SQIVND (reference sequence). The DNA read from the CDR3 is TGTGCCAGTAGTATCCTCACACAGGGAGGAGGGAATCAGCCC. The encoded protein is CASSILTQGGGNQP. The entire CDR3 reads CASSILTQGGGNQPQHF.

This clone was detected only a few times. The read is 3 residues too short to cover the CDR3 end, so that end is filled in from the germline J gene. This chain links TRBV20-1 with TRBJ2-7, with TRBD2 identical over 14 bases. Germline lookup yields CDR1 DFQATT and CDR2 SNEGSKA (reference sequence). The CDR3 length is 14 residues. V shed 4 bases and J 5 bases; nucleotides not matched to a gene: 4. This CDR3 reads CSATGTSGSHEQYF. The sequenced part of the CDR3 DNA is TGCAGTGCTACCGGGACTAGCGGGAGCCACGAG.

This clone was counted many times. The DNA ends 3 residues before the CDR3 does, and the rest of the CDR3 is filled in from the germline J gene. This chain uses TRBV20-1 with TRBJ2-1, with TRBD2 matching over 10 bases. The junction had 8 bases not matched to a gene; V was cut back by 3 bases and J by 6 bases. There are 15 residues in the CDR3. Germline CDR1 and CDR2: DFQATT and SNEGSKA (reference sequence). CDR3 bases read: TGCAGTGCTAGCCCCGGACTAGCGGAAACCAATGAG. Its translation is CSASPGLAETNE. The whole CDR3 protein is CSASPGLAETNEQFF.

This clone has a count of ten or more. The read stops 3 residues short of the end of the CDR3; the missing end is completed from the germline J gene. The V gene is TRBV7-7, the J gene TRBJ2-6; weak D call: TRBD1 (6 bases). The CDR3 runs 16 residues. The germline gives CDR1 SSHAT, CDR2 FNYEAQ (reference sequence). V was pared by 5 bases and J by 0 bases, with 11 bases between. The DNA read from the CDR3 is TGTGCCAGCAGCCCGGACAGTGCCTCTGGGGCCAACGTC. Its protein product is CASSPDSASGANV. The full-length CDR3 reads as CASSPDSASGANVLTF.

This clone showed up just a few times. The read ends 3 residues early relative to the CDR3; the germline J gene fills the gap. The V call is TRBV18, the J call TRBJ2-5, with 12 bases that match TRBD2. This CDR3 spans 15 amino acids. Trimming removed 5 bases from V and 1 base from J; junction bases left unmatched: 2. Germline CDR1 is KGHSH and CDR2 is LQKENI. The CDR3 sequence is CASSTSGRPQETQYF. CDR3 DNA, as far as it was read: TGTGCCAGCTCAACTAGCGGGAGGCCCCAAGAGACC. Based on the CDR3 plus reference TRBV18 and TRBJ2-5, the full variable domain is NAGVMQNPRHLVRRRGQEARLRCSPMKGHSHVYWYRQLPEEGLKFMVYLQKENIIDESGMPKERFSAEFPKEGPSILRIQQVVRGDSAAYFCASSTSGRPQETQYFGPGTRLLVL.

This clone has at least ten counts. The read ends 3 residues shy of where the CDR3 ends; the end is completed using the germline J gene. This chain connects TRBV7-7 to TRBJ2-1, with 7 nucleotides matching TRBD1. Germline V gene sequence: CDR1 SSHAT, CDR2 FNYEAQ (reference sequence). The CDR3 spans 15 residues. The V segment lost 4 bases and the J segment 5 bases; nucleotides outside the gene matches: 8. The part of the CDR3 DNA that was read is TGTGCCAGCAGCTCGGGACAGACCTTCAACAATGAG. Encoded protein: CASSSGQTFNNE. The CDR3 reads in full as CASSSGQTFNNEQFF.

This clone was detected many times. The read comes to an end 3 residues before the CDR3 does, leaving the germline J gene to fill in the end. The V call is TRBV12-3 or TRBV12-4, the J call TRBJ2-3; the match to TRBD2 covers 12 bases. J gave up 3 bases and V 5 bases, and 0 bases lay outside the gene matches. The CDR3 contains 14 residues. CDR3 DNA (partial): TGTGCCAGCAGTACTAGCGGGGGGACAGATACG. This encodes CASSTSGGTDT. In full, the CDR3 reads CASSTSGGTDTQYF.

This clone has only a few counts. The CDR3 goes on 3 residues after the read ends, and that part is filled in from the germline J gene. V gene TRBV2 combines with J gene TRBJ1-5; possible D gene TRBD1, 6 bases. Germline loops: CDR1 SNHLY, CDR2 FYNNEI. The CDR3 is 13 residues long. V was pared by 6 bases and J by 4 bases, with 10 bases between. CDR3 bases read: TGTGCCAGCAGCGGAACAGGGAATCAGCCC. Its translation is CASSGTGNQP. The full CDR3 reads CASSGTGNQPQHF.

This clone was detected only a few times. The sequence runs out 3 residues before the end of the CDR3; the remainder is reconstructed from the germline J gene. The chain recombines TRBV5-1 with TRBJ2-1, with 7 bases aligning to TRBD1. The germline V gene has CDR1 SGHRS and CDR2 YFSETQ. This CDR3 contains 15 residues. V lost 8 bases and J lost 1; bases outside the gene matches: 9. Partial CDR3 DNA: TGCGCCAGTAAAGGGGGCGGGTTGTCCTACAATGAG. It specifies CASKGGGLSYNE. The whole CDR3 sequence is CASKGGGLSYNEQFF.

There are many counts of this clone. Here the CDR3 reads CASSWTSGTIQETQYF. The covered CDR3 bases are TGCGCCAGCAGCTGGACTAGCGGGACGATCCAAGAGACC. V and J are TRBV5-1 and TRBJ2-5; TRBD2 matches 12 bases. The read falls 3 residues short of the CDR3 end, and the missing part is taken from the germline J gene. Germline V gene lookup returns CDR1 SGHRS and CDR2 YFSETQ. This CDR3 has 16 amino acids. Losses at the gene ends were 3 bases for V and 1 base for J; bases not matched to a gene: 4. The full variable domain, rest sourced from reference TRBV5-1 and TRBJ2-5, is KAGVTQTPRYLIKTRGQQVTLSCSPISGHRSVSWYQQTPGQGLQFLFEYFSETQRNKGNFPGRFSGRQFSNSRSEMNVSTLELGDSALYLCASSWTSGTIQETQYFGPGTRLLVL.

This clone has only a few counts. Read coverage stops 3 residues before the CDR3 terminus; the germline J gene supplies the remainder. The sample holds other DNA sequences that translate to the same CDR3. The V call is TRBV30, the J call TRBJ1-5, with D possibly TRBD1 on 5 matching bases. V lost 0 bases to trimming and J lost 7 bases, with 16 bases between them. This CDR3 region has 15 residues. Germline lookup yields CDR1 GTSNPN and CDR2 SVGIG (reference sequence). The CDR3 DNA, read in part, is TGTGCCTGGAGTGTACTGCAGGGTCCCGGGCAGCCC. Residues: CAWSVLQGPGQP. In full, the CDR3 is CAWSVLQGPGQPQHF.

This clone was seen a handful of times. The read stops 3 residues short of the end of the CDR3; the missing end is completed from the germline J gene. The chain employs TRBV2 and TRBJ2-2; 7 bases match TRBD1. CDR1 is SNHLY, CDR2 FYNNEI, per germline. This CDR3 contains 14 residues. The trim removed 7 bases at V and 6 bases at J, leaving 8 bases unmatched. CDR3 protein: CASKEQGVSGELFF. CDR3 bases read: TGTGCCAGCAAGGAGCAGGGGGTATCCGGGGAG.

On this clone itself: The CDR3 end falls 3 residues outside the read, so it is completed with the germline J gene. The chain has TRBV2 and TRBJ1-2, with D uncertain. The germline V and J ends were trimmed by 4 bases and 2 bases, with 14 bases remaining between them. The CDR3 consists of 15 residues. CDR1 and CDR2 from the germline V gene are SNHLY and FYNNEI. Incomplete CDR3 DNA: TGTGCCAGCAGTGTCTTTCGACAAGGGAACTATGGC. The encoded protein is CASSVFRQGNYG. The entire CDR3 sequence reads CASSVFRQGNYGYTF. The full variable domain, its missing parts supplied by reference TRBV2 and TRBJ1-2, is EPEVTQTPSHQVTQMGQEVILRCVPISNHLYFYWYRQILGQKVEFLVSFYNNEISEKSEIFDDQFSVERPDGSNFTLKIRSTKLEDSAMYFCASSVFRQGNYGYTFGSGTRLTVV.

This clone was picked up many times. CDR3: CSASAGAHEQFF. The covered CDR3 bases are TGCAGTGCTAGCGCGGGAGCCCATGAG. The chain uses TRBV20-1 and TRBJ2-1; 7 bases are shared with TRBD2. The missing CDR3 end, 3 residues past where the read stops, is filled in from the germline J gene. Germline assignment: CDR1 DFQATT and CDR2 SNEGSKA (reference sequence). V was clipped by 3 bases and J by 8 bases; unmatched bases: 4. The CDR3 extends over 12 amino acids.

In its sample, this clone was seen many times. The observed sequence ends 3 residues before the CDR3 terminus, with the missing tail filled in from the germline J gene. V usage is TRBV19 and J usage is TRBJ2-3, with D unclear. There are 13 residues in the CDR3. Trimming stripped 5 bases from V and 6 bases from J, with 12 bases between. CDR1 is LNHDA and CDR2 is SQIVND in the germline V gene (reference sequence). CDR3 bases read: TGTGCCAGTAGTGGGTCAGACATGGATACG. It specifies CASSGSDMDT. The full CDR3 is CASSGSDMDTQYF.

This clone was recorded many times. The observed sequence ends 3 residues before the CDR3 terminus, with the missing tail filled in from the germline J gene. The chain carries TRBV7-9 and TRBJ2-3; D possibly corresponds to TRBD2 (5 bases). The germline V gene has CDR1 SEHNR and CDR2 FQNEAQ (reference sequence). Trimming took off 5 bases at V and 6 bases at J, with 18 bases between the two ends. The CDR3 is made up of 15 amino acids. The sequenced CDR3 bases are TGTGCCAGCAGCCTAAAGAGAGGGCTATTGGATACG. Its translation: CASSLKRGLLDT. The CDR3 as a whole reads CASSLKRGLLDTQYF.

This clone occurred a few times. The read finishes 3 residues shy of the CDR3 end, and the germline J gene is used to complete it. The chain uses TRBV18 and TRBJ2-7; TRBD1 matches at 7 bases. Germline lookup yields CDR1 KGHSH and CDR2 LQKENI. CDR3 length: 13 amino acids. Trimming took 11 bases from V and 4 from J; bases not matched to a gene: 11. CDR3 DNA (partial): TGTGCCTTCAAGCCAAAGGGGGCATACGAG. Translating gives CAFKPKGAYE. The whole CDR3 is CAFKPKGAYEQYF.